This T cell receptor (beta chain) was obtained from a study of shared clonotypes between healthy human individuals. Overall study: Two female and three male donors aged 18 to 49 were enrolled. Every donor yielded three CD4 naive, three CD4 memory, two CD8 naive and one CD8 memory plate.

The CDR3 totals 15 residues. V dropped 2 bases and J dropped 6 bases, with 16 bases sitting between them. Germline CDR1 is MGHRA and CDR2 is YSYEKL. Only Caucasian adults living in Nashville, Tennessee made up the donor group. CD4+ cell separation produced CD45RA+ naive and CD45RA-negative memory subsets. Only in-frame clones appear in the TCRdb table, and some are missing; sequencing was by immunoSEQ multiplex PCR. The data show over a million clones, 65% to 75% seen once. The sequenced sample was memory CD4+ T cells sorted from blood. Specified subset: CD45RA-negative fraction. This clonotype was obtained from a man younger than 30 in good health. This chain links TRBV4-1 with TRBJ1-2; D is possibly TRBD1 (6 bases). The CDR3 reads CASSQNEQGLDGYTF. The CDR3 DNA follows: TGCGCCAGCAGCCAAAACGAACAGGGTTTGGATGGCTACACCTTC.